This T cell receptor beta chain was retrieved from a study of OX40 agonist ivuxolimab in advanced cancers. From germline, CDR1 is SGHTA and CDR2 FQGNSA. Trimming at V came to 5 bases and at J to 5 bases, leaving 5 bases not matched to a gene. The CDR3 runs to 14 residues. Produced via immunoSEQ multiplex PCR; TCRdb's table is partial and in-frame only. The data show around 54,000 clones, roughly 92% seen once. Material: CD4+ or CD8+ T cells sorted from blood, obtained in a trial of the OX40 agonist ivuxolimab. V and J are TRBV7-2 and TRBJ2-5, with 10 bases fitting TRBD1. The TCR was taken from an adult with an advanced solid tumor such as melanoma, head and neck, liver or kidney cancer. DNA for the CDR3: TGTGCCAGCAGCGGGGGACAGGGGATCGAGACCCAGTACTTC. It codes for CASSGGQGIETQYF.